This T cell receptor (beta chain) was identified during a study of blood T cell repertoires in COVID-19. In this sample, this clone turned up a few times. The V end lost 3 bases, the J end lost 1 base, and 22 bases lay between the germline ends. Germline CDR1 is SGHAT and CDR2 is FQNNGV. The CDR3 sequence is 18 residues long. The protocol was immunoSEQ multiplex PCR, while the TCRdb copy is restricted to in-frame clones and leaves out a portion. The sample lists some 100,000 clones, 65% to 90% occurring once. The sequenced sample was PBMCs or T cells enriched from blood (not recorded which). This receptor was taken from a woman between 45 and 65 years old who had recovered from COVID-19. The chain is built from TRBV11-2 and TRBJ2-7; D may be TRBD2 (5 bases). The CDR3 DNA reads as TGTGCCAGCAGCTTCGTTTCCGGGATCTCATGGTGGTCCTACGAGCAGTACTTC. Its translation is CASSFVSGISWWSYEQYF. The full variable domain, rest sourced from reference TRBV11-2 and TRBJ2-7, is EAGVAQSPRYKIIEKRQSVAFWCNPISGHATLYWYQQILGQGPKLLIQFQNNGVVDDSQLPKDRFSAERLKGVDSTLKIQPAKLEDSAVYLCASSFVSGISWWSYEQYFGPGTRLTVT.